This TCR beta chain was observed in a study of beta chain features in type 1 diabetes (dated by TCRdb to 2016 to 2019). Regarding the complete study: Patients and healthy donors did not differ in mean age, gender distribution, total cell number or subset yield. A total of approximately 99,000,000 sorted cells were examined across all samples, and RNA yield correlated strongly with the number of cells per subset. In the study, TCRB repertoires of sorted circulating CD4+ T cell subsets from recently diagnosed type 1 diabetes patients were compared with those of matched healthy donors. Whereas all 30 or so donors provided naive and central memory subsets, regulatory and stem cell-like memory subsets were isolated from just 8 patients and roughly eight healthy donors. The paper's findings and limits, for the study overall: Naive, central memory and regulatory TCRB repertoires appeared more similar among patients than among healthy donors. At VDJ recombination sites, patients with type 1 diabetes made fewer insertions and deleted more nucleotides, a pattern implying thymic rearrangement abnormalities. PCR may preferentially amplify shorter templates, but because patient and control samples were amplified and corrected together, any resulting skew would affect both groups equally. Only small numbers of individuals were included in the HLA sub-analyses, which left unresolved whether HLA type had any influence on TCRB rearrangement. Type 1 diabetes patients showed a moderate but significant shortening of TCRB CDR3 length in all four CD4+ subsets. Because cDNA was sequenced instead of genomic DNA, highly expressing activated cells could be over-represented, though the groups showed no difference in activation or CD3 levels.

Each donor gave one peripheral blood draw, about 110 mL on average, collected into heparinised tubes. A BD FACSAria II was used to sort naive, central memory, regulatory and stem cell-like memory CD4+ T cells with a panel that included CD45RO, CCR7, CD25, CD127, CD95 and CD27. A purity above 95% was achieved for all sorted populations. PBMCs were isolated immediately by Lymphoprep density gradient centrifugation and stained directly without culture. Samples were stained and sorted in pairs, with one healthy donor and one patient per experiment, so that batch effects were minimized. Measured from the cysteine to the phenylalanine, the CDR3 is 18 residues long. Left in the record is the CDR3 DNA by itself, 54 bases read in frame from the first base. Compared with germline, V lacks 5 bases and J lacks 0 bases; bases without a gene match: 15. As encoded in the germline V gene (reference sequence), CDR1 is SGHNT while CDR2 is YYREEE.

To note about this clone: It lacks a known antigen. Base qualities are not at hand, and no much larger clone is one base apart.

The High Capacity cDNA Reverse Transcription Kit was used to reverse transcribe all of the isolated RNA, meaning that expressed TCRB transcripts were what got sequenced. Naive, central memory and regulatory T cell samples underwent deep immunoSEQ sequencing, averaging roughly 3.4 million total reads per sample. Sorted cells were lysed in RLT buffer and RNA was extracted with DNase-treated RNeasy Micro or Mini kits, depending on cell number. Each cell subset was processed on its own to prevent cross-contamination, while patient and healthy donor samples were processed together. TCRB sequences were amplified from cDNA with the immunoSEQ multiplex PCR, producing 87-bp fragments spanning the CDR3 region. Amplicons were sequenced on the Illumina HiSeq platform. In the original analysis: PCR bias was computationally corrected using synthetic template baselines, reads within Hamming distance 2 were collapsed, and singletons that could not be merged were discarded. Reads were aligned against IMGT to assign V, D and J genes, CDR3 length and insertions or deletions at six rearrangement sites. Within each subset, clonotype counts were normalized to the number of sorted cells before true diversity and Gini coefficients were calculated with the tcR R package. The overlap coefficient, calculated on TCRB nucleotide sequences, was used to quantify repertoire sharing. TCRdb mirrors the immuneACCESS table, restricted to in-frame sequences. Some clones are absent from its copies; in checked studies, under half trace to an unresolved V gene, and the reason for the others is unknown. V, J and clone size were drawn from that table, and D and trimming were deduced from the DNA. Counted in this sample were tens of thousands of clones; 45% to 50% of them appeared once. Together, the top ten hold roughly 0.7% of the sample.

The chain is encoded by TRBV5-4 joined to TRBJ2-3, and 7 junction bases match TRBD1. Material for sequencing was central memory CD4+ T cells from blood. This TCR derives from a man aged 25-45 years with type 1 diabetes. The nucleotide sequence is TGTGCCAGCAGTTTTGGTGGTACAACAGGGGTGAGCACAGATACGCAGTATTTT. Translated, this gives CASSFGGTTGVSTDTQYF.